This T cell receptor beta chain was retrieved from a study of cytomegalovirus exposure and HLA in healthy donors. General study points: Association of a missense DCLRE1C variant with TCR beta V- and J-gene trimming was reported in a later analysis. Per a prior analysis, the majority of TCR beta V segments were productive roughly 87% or roughly 30% of the time.

Remarks on this clone: Its target is unknown.

This CDR3 contains 15 residues. Trimming took off 6 bases at V and 4 bases at J, with 18 bases between the two ends. Germline CDR1 reads MNHEY; CDR2 reads SVGAGI. The PCR had 60 Vbeta and 13 Jbeta primers. Here immunoSEQ multiplex PCR was the method, and the copy in TCRdb shows in-frame clones only, minus some. This table holds about 150,000 clones, about three quarters found once. The V gene is TRBV6-5, the J gene TRBJ1-2; D not resolved. The sequence came from a middle-aged man in good health and CMV-seropositive. The sample taken for sequencing was PBMCs. The CDR3 region has the DNA TGTGCCAGCAGGTTTGAGGGAGCTTGGTCCTATGGCTACACCTTC. This codes for CASRFEGAWSYGYTF.